Shown below are 25 T cell receptor beta chains from a single sample sequenced in a study of blood T cell repertoires in COVID-19. Here immunoSEQ multiplex PCR was the method, and the copy in TCRdb shows in-frame clones only, minus some. The repertoire has tens of thousands of clones, about 86% of them found once; the top ten carry roughly 36%. The sample consisted of peripheral blood. The receptors here all came from an elderly man with active or convalescent COVID-19.

This sequence joins TRBV7-8 and TRBJ2-7, with 7 positions matching TRBD1. The CDR3 sequence is 15 residues long. Per the germline V gene, CDR1 is SGHVS and CDR2 is FQNEAQ. With V trimmed by 1 base and J by 6 bases, 9 bases remained unmatched. CDR3: CASSLGRDRVFEQYF. Here the CDR3 DNA reads TGTGCCAGCAGCTTAGGACGAGACAGGGTGTTCGAGCAGTACTTC.

The genes are TRBV28 and TRBJ2-1, with 7 bases matching TRBD2. Per the germline V gene, CDR1 is MDHEN and CDR2 is SYDVKM. The trim removed 2 bases at V and 7 bases at J, leaving 8 bases unmatched. The CDR3 spans 15 residues. This chain's CDR3 is CASSLPGLAENEQFF. In DNA, the CDR3 is TGTGCCAGCAGTTTACCCGGGCTAGCGGAGAATGAGCAGTTCTTC.

This sequence joins TRBV6-2 or TRBV6-3 and TRBJ2-2, with 7 bases aligning to TRBD1. The CDR3 totals 17 residues. V was pared by 5 bases and J by 2 bases, with 11 bases of the junction left unmatched. The germline V gene encodes CDR1 MNHEY and CDR2 SVGEGT. The chain's CDR3 is CASSTNGEGANTGELFF. CDR3 nucleotide sequence: TGTGCCAGCAGTACCAACGGAGAGGGGGCCAACACCGGGGAGCTGTTTTTT.

The chain combines TRBV5-4 with TRBJ2-7, with TRBD2 as a possible D gene (6 bases). The V end was cut by 4 bases, the J end by 2 bases, with 16 bases between. There are 15 residues in the CDR3. From germline, CDR1 is SGHNT and CDR2 YYREEE (reference sequence). The CDR3 DNA reads as TGTGCCAGCAGCAGGTCCTCAAGCGGGCCCTACGAGCAGTACTTC. This encodes CASSRSSSGPYEQYF.

V is TRBV28 and J is TRBJ1-5, with D tentatively TRBD1 (5 bases). Per the germline V gene, CDR1 is MDHEN and CDR2 is SYDVKM. V lost 6 bases and J lost 4, with 16 bases in between. The CDR3 length is 15 residues. CDR3 in DNA: TGTGCCAGCAGCCGAGCTGGGGCGCGGAATCAGCCCCAGCATTTT. Translated, it gives CASSRAGARNQPQHF.

The chain uses TRBV3-1 (or the pseudogene TRBV3-2) and TRBJ1-2; D is possibly TRBD1 (6 bases). From germline, CDR1 is LGHDT and CDR2 YNNKEL (reference sequence). V was pared by 5 bases and J by 6 bases, with 19 bases between. The CDR3 covers 15 residues. This chain's CDR3 is CASSARDIYSNGYTF. The CDR3 bases are TGTGCCAGCAGCGCCCGGGACATCTATAGCAATGGCTACACCTTC.

This rearrangement joins TRBV19 to TRBJ1-1, with 11 bases that match TRBD1. This CDR3 spans 17 amino acids. Germline CDR1 reads LNHDA; CDR2 reads SQIVND (reference sequence). V was clipped by 5 bases and J by 3 bases; unmatched bases: 11. The CDR3 is CASSPRTGGHSYTEAFF. DNA for the CDR3: TGTGCCAGTAGTCCCCGGACAGGGGGCCATTCATACACTGAAGCTTTCTTT.

This clone was found once. This chain links TRBV19 with TRBJ2-6; TRBD1 agrees at 8 bases. This CDR3 contains 14 residues. The trim removed 9 bases at V and 3 bases at J, leaving 4 bases unmatched. From germline, CDR1 is LNHDA and CDR2 SQIVND (reference sequence). CDR3 sequence reads: CASRQGNGANVLTF. The CDR3 DNA sequence: TGTGCCAGCAGACAGGGGAATGGGGCCAACGTCCTGACTTTC.

The chain has TRBV6-2 or TRBV6-3 and TRBJ1-2; D not resolved. Trimming cost V 0 bases and J 1 base, with 6 bases left between them. Looked up from germline, CDR1 is MNHEY and CDR2 is SVGEGT. The CDR3 contains 14 residues. CDR3 bases: TGTGCCAGCAGTTACTCGCGGAGTAACTATGGCTACACCTTC. It translates to CASSYSRSNYGYTF.

This sequence joins TRBV28 and TRBJ2-3; 8 bases agree with TRBD2. Germline CDR1 and CDR2: MDHEN and SYDVKM. V shed 7 bases and J 4 bases; nucleotides not matched to a gene: 13. CDR3 length: 16 amino acids. CDR3: CASNNGGTSVPDTQYF. The CDR3 DNA reads as TGTGCCAGCAATAATGGTGGGACTAGTGTCCCAGATACGCAGTATTTT.

This clone has a handful of counts. This sequence joins TRBV28 and TRBJ1-2; no clear D. The ends were cut back, 3 bases at V and 8 bases at J, with 7 bases in the middle. Per germline, CDR1 MDHEN and CDR2 SYDVKM. The CDR3 length is 11 residues. CDR3 in DNA: TGTGCCAGCAGTTTCAATGGCGGCTACACCTTC. Translating gives CASSFNGGYTF.

This clone was recorded a few times. This sequence joins TRBV6-5 and TRBJ2-3; no firm D call. Germline assignment: CDR1 MNHEY and CDR2 SVGAGI. The V end lost 6 bases, the J end lost 6 bases, and 16 bases lay between the germline ends. This CDR3 comprises 14 residues. CDR3 bases: TGTGCCAGCAGCCTAGATAGGTTTCGGGATACGCAGTATTTT. This codes for CASSLDRFRDTQYF.

The V call is TRBV29-1, the J call TRBJ1-2; 8 bases map to TRBD1. Germline values: CDR1 SQVTM, CDR2 ANQGSEA. The CDR3 is 16 residues long. Germline trimming cut 3 bases from V and 3 bases from J; bases unmatched to any gene: 12. The CDR3 is CSVDNRSGGADYGYTF. In DNA form, the CDR3 reads TGCAGCGTTGATAATCGGTCAGGGGGCGCCGACTATGGCTACACCTTC.

The chain uses TRBV6-5 and TRBJ2-3; 13 bases agree with TRBD2. With V trimmed by 5 bases and J by 7 bases, 6 bases remained unmatched. This CDR3 is 15 amino acids long. Germline CDR1 and CDR2: MNHEY and SVGAGI. CDR3 in DNA: TGTGCCAGCAGTCAGACTAGCGGGAGGATGTATACGCAGTATTTT. Translating it yields CASSQTSGRMYTQYF.

V usage is TRBV27 and J usage is TRBJ1-2, with 7 positions matching TRBD1. V lost 5 bases and J lost 0; bases outside the gene matches: 6. The CDR3 extends over 15 amino acids. Looked up from germline, CDR1 is MNHEY and CDR2 is SMNVEV (reference sequence). This chain's CDR3 is CASSAIGTANYGYTF. In nucleotides, the CDR3 is TGTGCCAGCAGTGCCATAGGGACAGCTAACTATGGCTACACCTTC.

V gene TRBV3-1 (or the pseudogene TRBV3-2) combines with J gene TRBJ2-6; TRBD2 matches at 12 bases. Per the germline V gene, CDR1 is LGHDT and CDR2 is YNNKEL (reference sequence). The CDR3 has 20 amino acids. The trim removed 3 bases at V and 0 bases at J, leaving 9 bases unmatched. The DNA for the CDR3 is TGTGCCAGCAGCCAGATTACTAGCGGGGGGCGACCCTCTGGGGCCAACGTCCTGACTTTC. It translates to CASSQITSGGRPSGANVLTF.

V usage is TRBV11-2 and J usage is TRBJ2-7; possible D gene TRBD2, 5 bases. Germline CDR1 SGHAT, CDR2 FQNNGV. This CDR3 is built from 13 residues. V dropped 4 bases and J dropped 6 bases, with 13 bases sitting between them. The CDR3 is CASSWMGVLEQYF. The CDR3 DNA reads as TGTGCCAGCAGCTGGATGGGAGTCCTCGAGCAGTACTTC.

This sequence joins TRBV3-1 (or the pseudogene TRBV3-2) and TRBJ2-7, with a weak D call TRBD1 (5 bases). The CDR3 loop spans 14 amino acids. The V and J ends lost 4 bases and 1 base respectively, with 11 bases between them. Germline V gives CDR1 LGHDT, CDR2 YNNKEL (reference sequence). The chain's CDR3 is CASSLSPGSYEQYF. The CDR3, as DNA: TGTGCCAGCAGCCTTAGTCCAGGGTCCTACGAGCAGTACTTC.

The chain employs TRBV5-1 and TRBJ1-5; 11 bases map to TRBD1. CDR1 SGHRS and CDR2 YFSETQ come from the germline V gene. This CDR3 is 14 amino acids long. V lost 4 bases to trimming and J lost 7 bases; unmatched junction nucleotides: 4. The CDR3 DNA sequence: TGCGCCAGCAGCAAGGGACAGGGGGACCAGCCCCAGCATTTT. Its protein is CASSKGQGDQPQHF.

The V and J genes are TRBV7-9 and TRBJ2-1; D gene uncertain. In germline, CDR1 is SEHNR, CDR2 FQNEAQ (reference sequence). This CDR3 comprises 13 residues. Trimming pared 4 bases from V and 9 bases from J, leaving 13 bases between. The CDR3 bases are TGTGCCAGCAGCTACGACTCCTTGGCTGAGCAGTTCTTC. The encoded protein is CASSYDSLAEQFF.

This chain uses TRBV10-3 with TRBJ1-1; D may be TRBD1 (6 bases). V was shortened by 0 bases and J by 3 bases, with 11 bases between the two germline ends. Germline CDR1 and CDR2: ENHRY and SYGVKD. CDR3 length: 15 amino acids. CDR3 sequence reads: CAISESGQGHTEAFF. In DNA, the CDR3 is TGTGCCATCAGTGAGTCCGGTCAGGGGCACACTGAAGCTTTCTTT.

The sample holds one count of this clone. This chain joins TRBV7-9 and TRBJ1-6; 11 positions agree with TRBD1. This CDR3 is 15 amino acids long. Germline CDR1 SEHNR, CDR2 FQNEAQ (reference sequence). With V trimmed by 5 bases and J by 7 bases, 4 bases remained unmatched. The chain's CDR3 is CASSADRGRNSPLHF. The DNA for the CDR3 is TGTGCCAGCAGCGCGGACAGGGGGCGGAATTCACCCCTCCACTTT.

The V and J genes are TRBV5-8 and TRBJ1-4; 7 positions agree with TRBD1. This CDR3 is built from 15 residues. V lost 2 bases and J lost 8; bases outside the gene matches: 9. The germline CDR1 and CDR2 sequences are SGHTS and YDEGEE. DNA of the CDR3: TGTGCCAGCAGCTTTCCGGGACAGCCAGGGGAAAAACTGTTTTTT. Translated, it gives CASSFPGQPGEKLFF.

The rearrangement joins TRBV5-4 to TRBJ2-7; 12 nucleotides agree with TRBD2. This CDR3 contains 17 residues. The germline V gene has CDR1 SGHNT and CDR2 YYREEE (reference sequence). V trimming: 4 bases; J trimming: 5 bases; junction bases outside the gene matches: 13. The CDR3 nucleotides read TGTGCCAGCAGCCCCGGGACTAGCGGGTTCTTGTCCCACGAGCAGTACTTC. Translation gives CASSPGTSGFLSHEQYF.

The rearrangement joins TRBV6-5 to TRBJ2-5, with D possibly matching TRBD1 (6 bases). The V and J ends lost 9 bases and 1 base respectively, with 15 bases between them. The CDR3 extends over 14 amino acids. Germline loops: CDR1 MNHEY, CDR2 SVGAGI. CDR3 nucleotides: TGTGCCAGTCTAAGGGGACAATCCCAAGAGACCCAGTACTTC. It is translated as CASLRGQSQETQYF.